This TCR beta chain comes out of a study of T cell responses to AZD1222 COVID-19 vaccine. Study summary: Pooling was applied to second doses at about 4 or about 12 weeks.

This CDR3 is built from 15 residues. The germline V gene has CDR1 LNHDA and CDR2 SQIVND (reference sequence). Trimming removed 4 bases at V and 4 bases at J, with 14 bases between. The protocol was immunoSEQ multiplex PCR, while the TCRdb copy is restricted to in-frame clones and leaves out a portion. The data hold more than 120,000 clones, with about 92% observed a single time. The rearrangement uses TRBV19 and TRBJ1-5; a possible D gene is TRBD1 (5 bases). The TCR comes from an adult in good health. Sequenced here: peripheral blood, sampled on day 0 of AZD1222 vaccination. The CDR3 loop reads CASSKGLSTNQPQHF. The CDR3 bases are TGTGCCAGTAGTAAGGGGCTGTCAACTAATCAGCCCCAGCATTTT. Complete variable domain (other parts from reference TRBV19 and TRBJ1-5): DGGITQSPKYLFRKEGQNVTLSCEQNLNHDAMYWYRQDPGQGLRLIYYSQIVNDFQKGDIAEGYSVSREKKESFPLTVTSAQKNPTAFYLCASSKGLSTNQPQHFGDGTRLSIL.